These 16 T cell receptor beta chains were sequenced from one sample in a study of spatial heterogeneity in lung cancer (dated by TCRdb to between 2017 and 2020). The library was obtained by 5' RACE. The instrument given in TCRdb is NextSeq 500. TCRdb took the public reads, trimmed them with fastp at Q25, ran MiXCR for clone calling and kept in-frame beta chains. Every entry covers one CDR3 protein and lists the most common genes and DNA from its rows. This sample lists 40,000 to 45,000 distinct CDR3 sequences; 6.5% to 8% were detected once. Of the sample, about 39% falls within the top ten clones. Read against the paper, the sample's time point label means: sample taken at primary tumor resection. Whole RNA extracted from tumor and nontumor lung tissue, or from cryopreserved PBMC samples, was used for TCR sequencing without cell sorting. The specimen was PBMCs, collected at surgery. The receptors stem from a female donor with early-stage non-small cell lung cancer.

This clonotype turned up a few times. This chain connects TRBV6-5 to TRBJ1-1, with D hard to call. The CDR3 contains 14 residues. V was pared by 2 bases and J by 1 base, with 8 bases between. Germline CDR1 and CDR2: MNHEY and SVGAGI. The CDR3 region has the DNA TGTGCCAGCAGTTACATTCCGGAGAACACTGAAGCTTTCTTT. It yields the protein CASSYIPENTEAFF.

At least ten counts were recorded for this clonotype. The chain is built from TRBV13 and TRBJ1-1; 10 nucleotides line up with TRBD1. J was trimmed by 3 bases and V by 0 bases; bases with no gene match: 4. Germline V gene sequence: CDR1 PRHDT, CDR2 FYEKMQ (reference sequence). The CDR3 length is 16 residues. As DNA, the CDR3 is TGTGCCAGCAGCTTAGGTAGACAGGGGGCGGACACTGAAGCTTTCTTT. Its translation is CASSLGRQGADTEAFF.

The sample holds many counts of this clonotype. V usage is TRBV3-1 and J usage is TRBJ2-2; D uncertain. The length of the CDR3 is 13 residues. The germline V and J ends were trimmed by 4 bases and 4 bases, with 7 bases remaining between them. Germline CDR1 reads LGHDT; CDR2 reads YNNKEL (reference sequence). The CDR3 spells CASSRQSTGELFF. The CDR3 DNA follows: TGTGCCAGCAGCCGCCAGTCCACCGGGGAGCTGTTTTTT.

This clonotype occurred many times. The chain couples TRBV5-1 to TRBJ2-3; D unresolved. Deletions cut 0 bases from V and 3 bases from J, with 8 bases between. The germline gives CDR1 SGHRS, CDR2 YFSETQ. This CDR3 comprises 14 residues. CDR3 loop: CASSLGTETDTQYF. In nucleotides, the CDR3 is TGCGCCAGCAGCTTGGGCACTGAGACAGATACGCAGTATTTT.

At least ten counts were recorded for this clonotype. The chain links TRBV20-1 to TRBJ2-1; D remains ambiguous. The V and J ends lost 6 bases and 2 bases respectively, with 17 bases between them. This CDR3 spans 15 amino acids. Germline CDR1 DFQATT, CDR2 SNEGSKA (reference sequence). CDR3 DNA sequence: TGCAGTGCCAGTGACCGGACGAGCCCCTACAATGAGCAGTTCTTC. Translating it yields CSASDRTSPYNEQFF.

Only a few counts were recorded for this clonotype. The chain joins TRBV28 to TRBJ1-2; TRBD1 agrees at 10 bases. The CDR3 contains 15 residues. J was trimmed by 4 bases and V by 6 bases; bases with no gene match: 8. CDR1 is MDHEN and CDR2 is SYDVKM in the germline V gene. CDR3 in DNA: TGTGCCAGCAGATCATCCGGGACAGGGGTCTATGGCTACACCTTC. This encodes CASRSSGTGVYGYTF.

This clonotype was seen repeatedly, ten times or more. The DNA for the CDR3 is TGTGCCAGCTCTTTTAGCGGGGGCCGTCACAATGAGCAGTTCTTC. Its translation is CASSFSGGRHNEQFF. The chain employs TRBV12-3 or TRBV12-4 and TRBJ2-1; 9 positions match TRBD2. The V and J ends lost 8 bases and 5 bases, in that order; junction bases with no gene match: 10. There are 15 residues in the CDR3.

This clonotype has more than one count but fewer than ten. The rearrangement joins TRBV6-5 to TRBJ2-5; a possible D gene is TRBD2 (5 bases). V dropped 4 bases and J dropped 5 bases, with 23 bases sitting between them. Per germline, CDR1 MNHEY and CDR2 SVGAGI. This CDR3 contains 17 residues. The chain's CDR3 is CASSSMLAGVEVETQYF. The CDR3, as DNA: TGTGCCAGCAGTTCCATGCTAGCCGGGGTAGAAGTGGAGACCCAGTACTTC.

This clonotype has at least ten counts. The chain carries TRBV4-3 and TRBJ2-3; unclear D gene. CDR3 length: 14 amino acids. CDR1 LGHNA and CDR2 YSLEER come from the germline V gene. Between the trimmed V and J ends, which lost 1 base and 2 bases, there was a span of 7 bases. The CDR3 DNA sequence: TGCGCCAGCAGCCAAGCGTCTCTCACAGATACGCAGTATTTT. Its protein is CASSQASLTDTQYF.

This chain links TRBV5-4 with TRBJ2-5; no clear D gene. This CDR3 region has 12 residues. The V and J ends lost 3 bases and 8 bases respectively, with 11 bases between them. Germline lookup yields CDR1 SGHNT and CDR2 YYREEE (reference sequence). The DNA for the CDR3 is TGTGCCAGCAGCTCCTCATCAAGTACCCAGTACTTC. Amino acid sequence: CASSSSSSTQYF.

This clonotype came up many times. This chain uses TRBV18 with TRBJ1-5, with a tentative D call TRBD1 (5 bases). Trimming took 2 bases from V and 4 from J, leaving 12 bases between them. Germline V gene data show CDR1 as KGHSH and CDR2 as LQKENI. The CDR3 loop spans 15 amino acids. The CDR3 reads CASSPLGGFNQPQHF. The CDR3 DNA reads as TGTGCCAGCTCACCATTGGGGGGTTTTAATCAGCCCCAGCATTTT.

This clonotype was recorded many times. The chain couples TRBV3-1 to TRBJ1-1, with D unresolved. V dropped 8 bases and J dropped 2 bases, with 15 bases sitting between them. This CDR3 comprises 14 residues. CDR1 is LGHDT, CDR2 YNNKEL, per germline (reference sequence). In nucleotides, the CDR3 is TGTGCCAGCCGGGCCGCAGATTCAAACACTGAAGCTTTCTTT. Its translation is CASRAADSNTEAFF.

The genes are TRBV5-5 and TRBJ1-4, with a tentative D call TRBD1 (5 bases). In germline, CDR1 is SGHKS, CDR2 YYEKEE (reference sequence). The V and J ends lost 4 bases and 8 bases respectively, with 12 bases between them. This CDR3 contains 13 residues. The CDR3 sequence is CASSAGPGEKLFF. CDR3 sequence (DNA): TGTGCCAGCAGCGCGGGACCTGGAGAAAAACTGTTTTTT.

This clonotype was seen ten or more times. This chain links TRBV6-1 with TRBJ2-5; possibly TRBD1 for D (5 bases). Trimming cost V 5 bases and J 4 bases, with 14 bases left between them. The CDR3 totals 14 residues. The germline CDR1 and CDR2 sequences are MNHNS and SASEGT. The CDR3 DNA is TGTGCCAGCAGTTTTAGCCAGGGCTCAGAGACCCAGTACTTC. It codes for CASSFSQGSETQYF.

The chain employs TRBV19 and TRBJ2-6, with D possibly TRBD2 on 5 matching bases. CDR1 is LNHDA and CDR2 is SQIVND in the germline V gene (reference sequence). V was cut by 4 bases and J by 4 bases, with 11 bases left in between. The CDR3 has 15 amino acids. CDR3 region: CASSSAGQGANVLTF. The CDR3 DNA follows: TGTGCCAGTAGTAGCGCGGGCCAAGGGGCCAACGTCCTGACTTTC.

The rearrangement uses TRBV6-5 and TRBJ1-1, with D possibly TRBD1 on 5 matching bases. Germline assignment: CDR1 MNHEY and CDR2 SVGAGI. This CDR3 region has 17 residues. The V end lost 2 bases, the J end lost 1 base, and 17 bases lay between the germline ends. This CDR3 reads CASSYGGYSRGNTEAFF. The DNA of the CDR3 is TGTGCCAGCAGTTACGGGGGATATTCTAGGGGGAACACTGAAGCTTTCTTT.